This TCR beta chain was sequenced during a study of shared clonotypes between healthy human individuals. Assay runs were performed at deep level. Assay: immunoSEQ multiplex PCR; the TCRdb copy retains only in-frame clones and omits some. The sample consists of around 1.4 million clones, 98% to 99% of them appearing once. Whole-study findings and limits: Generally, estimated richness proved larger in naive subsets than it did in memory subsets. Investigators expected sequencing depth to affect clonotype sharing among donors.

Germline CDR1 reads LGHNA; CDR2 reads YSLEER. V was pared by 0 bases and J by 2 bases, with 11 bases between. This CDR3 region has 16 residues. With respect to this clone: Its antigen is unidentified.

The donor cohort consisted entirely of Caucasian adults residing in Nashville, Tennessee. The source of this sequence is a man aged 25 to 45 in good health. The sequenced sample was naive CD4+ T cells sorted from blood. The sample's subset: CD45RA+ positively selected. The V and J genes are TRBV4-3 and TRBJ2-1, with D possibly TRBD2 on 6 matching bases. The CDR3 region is CASSQDLAPPYNEQFF. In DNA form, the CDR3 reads TGCGCCAGCAGCCAAGATCTAGCGCCACCCTACAATGAGCAGTTCTTC.